This TCR beta chain came from a study of blood T cell repertoires in COVID-19 (dated by TCRdb to 2018 to 2020). Turning to the overall study: Collaborator samples came from the United States, Italy and Spain and covered acute and convalescent phases of COVID-19. Subjects who had been exposed to COVID-19, were actively infected with it, or had recovered from it provided the deeply sampled blood TCRbeta repertoires that made up the dataset. Where HLA class I and class II types were available, the types were taken from metadata supplied by the sample provider, not from assay-based typing. The prospective study material was composed of cDNA or gDNA derived from T cells, B-cell-depleted T cells, or PBMCs. The repertoires were released in a freely available public database meant as a resource for research on the immune response to SARS-CoV-2. Sample metadata almost always included a de-identified subject ID, COVID-19 status, age in years and sex. Samples were obtained from the ongoing ImmuneRACE study (first 160 participants) and from 1,254 subjects provided by 6 global collaborators. The study at large found these results: How much clinical and demographic metadata was included differed by source and by participant, and the metadata was provided uncurated.

Whole blood was collected in K2EDTA tubes by collaborating institutions according to the institutions' own protocols. For TCRbeta analysis, collaborator samples were shipped as frozen whole blood, as isolated PBMCs, or as DNA extracted from either sample type. The immunoSEQ Assay, a bias-controlled multiplex PCR, was used to amplify TCRbeta CDR3 regions from genomic DNA. The authors' analysis ran thus. The number of nucleated cells in each sample was estimated from the amplification of reference gene primers within the assay. To quantify the absolute abundance of each unique TCRbeta CDR3 rearrangement, sequence reads were collapsed and filtered. For each sample, productive Simpson clonality was calculated by taking the square root of Simpson's diversity index across productive rearrangements. Not all clones reach the TCRdb copy of this immuneACCESS table, which keeps in-frame sequences only. Checked studies attribute under half of the gap to unresolved V genes and leave the rest unexplained. The D gene and trimming were derived from the DNA, and the V and J assignments and clone size from that table. This sample is represented by about 440,000 clones; roughly 89% of them were singletons. The ten biggest clones cover roughly 4% of the sample.

This clone was seen once. Its antigen is currently not known. No quality values exist for individual bases; no much larger clone is one base distant. Sequences SEHNR (CDR1) and FQNEAQ (CDR2) are obtained from the germline V gene (reference sequence). Spanning cysteine to phenylalanine, the CDR3 consists of 18 amino acids. Only the CDR3 DNA stays, 54 bases, in frame from base 1. V has 5 bases trimmed and J has 2 bases trimmed; junction bases matching no gene number 9. The specimen sequenced was peripheral blood. This TCR was sampled from a woman aged 25 to 39 with acute or convalescent COVID-19. The rearranged segments are TRBV7-9 and TRBJ1-6; 10 central bases correspond to TRBD1. The nucleotides are TGTGCCAGCAGCACCGGACAGGGGGAAACGCCCTATAATTCACCCCTCCACTTT. This yields the protein CASSTGQGETPYNSPLHF.